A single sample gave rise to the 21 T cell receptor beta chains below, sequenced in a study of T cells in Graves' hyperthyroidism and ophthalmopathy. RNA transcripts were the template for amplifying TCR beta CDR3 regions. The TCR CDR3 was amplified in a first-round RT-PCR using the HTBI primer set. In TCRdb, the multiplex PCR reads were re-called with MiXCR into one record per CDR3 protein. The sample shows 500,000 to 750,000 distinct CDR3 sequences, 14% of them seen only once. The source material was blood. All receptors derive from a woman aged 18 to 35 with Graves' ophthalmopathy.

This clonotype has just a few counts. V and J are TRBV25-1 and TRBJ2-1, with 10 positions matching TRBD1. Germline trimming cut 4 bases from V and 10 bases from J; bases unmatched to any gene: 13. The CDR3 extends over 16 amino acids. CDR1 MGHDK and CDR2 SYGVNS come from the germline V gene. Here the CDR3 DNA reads TGTGCCAGCAGTGGTCCCGGGACAGGGGCTGTGACCGAGCAGTTCTTC. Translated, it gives CASSGPGTGAVTEQFF.

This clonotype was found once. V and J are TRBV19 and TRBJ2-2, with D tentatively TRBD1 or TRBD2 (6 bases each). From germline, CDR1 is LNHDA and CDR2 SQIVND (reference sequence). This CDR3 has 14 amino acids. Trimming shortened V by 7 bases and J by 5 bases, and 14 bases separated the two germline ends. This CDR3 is CASTGRGDTGELFF. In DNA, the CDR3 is TGTGCCAGTACCGGTAGGGGGGATACCGGGGAGCTGTTTTTT.

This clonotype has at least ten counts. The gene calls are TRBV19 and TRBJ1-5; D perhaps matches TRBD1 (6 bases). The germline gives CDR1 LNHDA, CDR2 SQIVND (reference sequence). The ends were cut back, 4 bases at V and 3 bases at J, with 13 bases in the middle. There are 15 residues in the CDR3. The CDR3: CASSNQDSHNQPQHF. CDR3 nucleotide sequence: TGTGCCAGTAGTAACCAGGACAGCCACAATCAGCCCCAGCATTTT.

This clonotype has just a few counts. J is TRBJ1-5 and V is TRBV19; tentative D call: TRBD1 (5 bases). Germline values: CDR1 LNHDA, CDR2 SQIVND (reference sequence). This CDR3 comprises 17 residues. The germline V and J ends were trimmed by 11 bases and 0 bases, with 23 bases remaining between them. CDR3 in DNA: TGTGCCGTTTCCCCGTACTTCGACAGCAATAGCAATCAGCCCCAGCATTTT. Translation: CAVSPYFDSNSNQPQHF.

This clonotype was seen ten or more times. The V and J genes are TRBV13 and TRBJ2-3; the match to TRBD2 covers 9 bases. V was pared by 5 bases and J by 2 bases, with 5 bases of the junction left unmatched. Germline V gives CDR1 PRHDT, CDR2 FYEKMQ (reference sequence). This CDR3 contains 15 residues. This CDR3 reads CASSPRTSDTDTQYF. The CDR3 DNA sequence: TGTGCCAGCAGCCCAAGGACTAGCGACACAGATACGCAGTATTTT.

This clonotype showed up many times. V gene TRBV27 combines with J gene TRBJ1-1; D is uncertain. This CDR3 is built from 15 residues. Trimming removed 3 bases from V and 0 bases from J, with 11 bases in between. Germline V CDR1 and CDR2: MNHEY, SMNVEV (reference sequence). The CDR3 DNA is TGTGCCAGCAGTTTGGTTGGCAGACTGAACACTGAAGCTTTCTTT. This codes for CASSLVGRLNTEAFF.

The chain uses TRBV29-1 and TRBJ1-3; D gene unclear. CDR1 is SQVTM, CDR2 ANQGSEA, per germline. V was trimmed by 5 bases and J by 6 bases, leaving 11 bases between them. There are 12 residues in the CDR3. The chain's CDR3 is CSVTRETNTIYF. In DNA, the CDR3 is TGCAGCGTTACACGCGAGACAAACACCATATATTTT.

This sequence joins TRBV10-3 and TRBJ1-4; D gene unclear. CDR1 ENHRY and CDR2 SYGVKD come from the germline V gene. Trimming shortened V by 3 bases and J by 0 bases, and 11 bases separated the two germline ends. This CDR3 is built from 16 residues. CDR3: CAISESSRPTNEKLFF. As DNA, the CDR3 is TGTGCCATCAGTGAAAGCAGTCGACCAACTAATGAAAAACTGTTTTTT.

CDR3 bases: TGTGCCAGCAGTTTCGGGGAGGGACAGGGGGCGCGTGGAAACACCATATATTTT. It yields the protein CASSFGEGQGARGNTIYF. The chain has TRBV12-3 or TRBV12-4 and TRBJ1-3; 12 nucleotides agree with TRBD1. The CDR3 consists of 18 residues. V was clipped by 3 bases and J by 3 bases; unmatched bases: 9.

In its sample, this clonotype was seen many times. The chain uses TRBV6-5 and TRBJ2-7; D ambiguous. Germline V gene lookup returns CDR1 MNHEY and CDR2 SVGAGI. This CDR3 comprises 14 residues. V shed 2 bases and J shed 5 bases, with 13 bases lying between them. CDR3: CASSYTGRVHEQYF. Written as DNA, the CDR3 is TGTGCCAGCAGTTACACCGGTCGCGTCCACGAGCAGTACTTC.

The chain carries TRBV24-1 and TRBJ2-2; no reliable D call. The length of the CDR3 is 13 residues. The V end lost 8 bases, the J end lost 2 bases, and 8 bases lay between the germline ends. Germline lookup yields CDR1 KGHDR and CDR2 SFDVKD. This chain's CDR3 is CATKVANTGELFF. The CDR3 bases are TGTGCCACCAAAGTTGCTAACACCGGGGAGCTGTTTTTT.

CDR3 loop: CASSQVAGSYNEQFF. The CDR3 DNA is TGTGCCAGCAGCCAGGTTGCCGGCTCCTACAATGAGCAGTTCTTC. V gene TRBV3-1 combines with J gene TRBJ2-1; D ambiguous. Trimming pared 3 bases from V and 0 bases from J, leaving 9 bases between. The CDR3 runs 15 residues. Germline values: CDR1 LGHDT, CDR2 YNNKEL (reference sequence).

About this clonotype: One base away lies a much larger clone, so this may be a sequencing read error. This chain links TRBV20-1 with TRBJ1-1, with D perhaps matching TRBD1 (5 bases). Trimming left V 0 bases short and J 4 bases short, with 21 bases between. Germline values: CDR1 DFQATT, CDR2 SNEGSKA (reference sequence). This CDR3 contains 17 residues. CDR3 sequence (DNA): TGCAGTGCTAGAGATCGGGCTCACTCAGGGCGGGCCACTGAAGCTTTCTTT. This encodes CSARDRAHSGRATEAFF.

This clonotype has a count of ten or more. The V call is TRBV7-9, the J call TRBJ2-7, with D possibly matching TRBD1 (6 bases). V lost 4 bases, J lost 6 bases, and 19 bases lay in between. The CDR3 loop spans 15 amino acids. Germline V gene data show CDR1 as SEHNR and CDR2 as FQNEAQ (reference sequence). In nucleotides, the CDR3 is TGTGCCAGCAGCTCATATACCCTTACAGGGCTCGAGCAGTACTTC. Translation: CASSSYTLTGLEQYF.

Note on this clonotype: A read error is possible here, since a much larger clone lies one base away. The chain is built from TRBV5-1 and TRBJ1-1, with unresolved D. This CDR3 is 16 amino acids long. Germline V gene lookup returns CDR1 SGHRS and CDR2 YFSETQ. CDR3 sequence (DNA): TGCGCCGGCAGCTTGGCCGGCGGCAGTTTGAACACTGAAGCTTTCTTT. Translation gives CAGSLAGGSLNTEAFF.

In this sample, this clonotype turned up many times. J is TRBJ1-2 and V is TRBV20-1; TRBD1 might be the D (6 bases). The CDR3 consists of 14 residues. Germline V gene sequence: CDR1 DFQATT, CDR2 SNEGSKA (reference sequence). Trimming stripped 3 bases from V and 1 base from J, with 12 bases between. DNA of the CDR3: TGCAGTGCTAGTCACAGGGCTGATAACTATGGCTACACCTTC. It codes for CSASHRADNYGYTF.

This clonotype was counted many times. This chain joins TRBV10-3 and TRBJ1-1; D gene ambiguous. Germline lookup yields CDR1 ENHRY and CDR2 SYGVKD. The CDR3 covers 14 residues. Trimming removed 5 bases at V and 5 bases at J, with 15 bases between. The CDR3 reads CAISLDKEGTEAFF. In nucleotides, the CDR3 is TGTGCCATCAGTCTTGACAAGGAGGGAACTGAAGCTTTCTTT.

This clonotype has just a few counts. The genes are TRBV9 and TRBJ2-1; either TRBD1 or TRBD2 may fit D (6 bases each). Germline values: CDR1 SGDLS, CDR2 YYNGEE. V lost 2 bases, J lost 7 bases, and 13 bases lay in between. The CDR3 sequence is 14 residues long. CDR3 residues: CASSVGGIENEQFF. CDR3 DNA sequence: TGTGCCAGCAGCGTGGGGGGCATTGAGAATGAGCAGTTCTTC. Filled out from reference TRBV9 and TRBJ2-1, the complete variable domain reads DSGVTQTPKHLITATGQRVTLRCSPRSGDLSVYWYQQSLDQGLQFLIQYYNGEERAKGNILERFSAQQFPDLHSELNLSSLELGDSALYFCASSVGGIENEQFFGPGTRLTVL.

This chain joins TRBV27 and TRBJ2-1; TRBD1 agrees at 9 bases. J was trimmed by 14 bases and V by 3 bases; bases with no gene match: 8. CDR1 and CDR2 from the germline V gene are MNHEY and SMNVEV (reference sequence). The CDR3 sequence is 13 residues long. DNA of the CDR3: TGTGCCAGCAGTTTTCTGTTACAGGGGGCAAAGTTCTTC. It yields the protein CASSFLLQGAKFF.

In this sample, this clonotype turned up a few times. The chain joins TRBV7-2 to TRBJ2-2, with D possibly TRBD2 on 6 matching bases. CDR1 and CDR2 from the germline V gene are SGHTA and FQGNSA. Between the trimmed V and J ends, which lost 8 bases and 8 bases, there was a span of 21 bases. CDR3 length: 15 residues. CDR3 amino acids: CASGRETSLYGELFF. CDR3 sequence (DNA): TGTGCCAGCGGAAGGGAGACTAGTCTGTATGGGGAGCTGTTTTTT.

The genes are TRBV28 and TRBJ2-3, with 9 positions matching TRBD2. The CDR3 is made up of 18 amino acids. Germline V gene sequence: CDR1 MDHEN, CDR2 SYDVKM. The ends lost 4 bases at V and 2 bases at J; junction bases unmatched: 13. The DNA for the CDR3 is TGTGCCAGCAGTTACCCCCCTGGGGCTAGCGGGGTCACAGATACGCAGTATTTT. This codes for CASSYPPGASGVTDTQYF.